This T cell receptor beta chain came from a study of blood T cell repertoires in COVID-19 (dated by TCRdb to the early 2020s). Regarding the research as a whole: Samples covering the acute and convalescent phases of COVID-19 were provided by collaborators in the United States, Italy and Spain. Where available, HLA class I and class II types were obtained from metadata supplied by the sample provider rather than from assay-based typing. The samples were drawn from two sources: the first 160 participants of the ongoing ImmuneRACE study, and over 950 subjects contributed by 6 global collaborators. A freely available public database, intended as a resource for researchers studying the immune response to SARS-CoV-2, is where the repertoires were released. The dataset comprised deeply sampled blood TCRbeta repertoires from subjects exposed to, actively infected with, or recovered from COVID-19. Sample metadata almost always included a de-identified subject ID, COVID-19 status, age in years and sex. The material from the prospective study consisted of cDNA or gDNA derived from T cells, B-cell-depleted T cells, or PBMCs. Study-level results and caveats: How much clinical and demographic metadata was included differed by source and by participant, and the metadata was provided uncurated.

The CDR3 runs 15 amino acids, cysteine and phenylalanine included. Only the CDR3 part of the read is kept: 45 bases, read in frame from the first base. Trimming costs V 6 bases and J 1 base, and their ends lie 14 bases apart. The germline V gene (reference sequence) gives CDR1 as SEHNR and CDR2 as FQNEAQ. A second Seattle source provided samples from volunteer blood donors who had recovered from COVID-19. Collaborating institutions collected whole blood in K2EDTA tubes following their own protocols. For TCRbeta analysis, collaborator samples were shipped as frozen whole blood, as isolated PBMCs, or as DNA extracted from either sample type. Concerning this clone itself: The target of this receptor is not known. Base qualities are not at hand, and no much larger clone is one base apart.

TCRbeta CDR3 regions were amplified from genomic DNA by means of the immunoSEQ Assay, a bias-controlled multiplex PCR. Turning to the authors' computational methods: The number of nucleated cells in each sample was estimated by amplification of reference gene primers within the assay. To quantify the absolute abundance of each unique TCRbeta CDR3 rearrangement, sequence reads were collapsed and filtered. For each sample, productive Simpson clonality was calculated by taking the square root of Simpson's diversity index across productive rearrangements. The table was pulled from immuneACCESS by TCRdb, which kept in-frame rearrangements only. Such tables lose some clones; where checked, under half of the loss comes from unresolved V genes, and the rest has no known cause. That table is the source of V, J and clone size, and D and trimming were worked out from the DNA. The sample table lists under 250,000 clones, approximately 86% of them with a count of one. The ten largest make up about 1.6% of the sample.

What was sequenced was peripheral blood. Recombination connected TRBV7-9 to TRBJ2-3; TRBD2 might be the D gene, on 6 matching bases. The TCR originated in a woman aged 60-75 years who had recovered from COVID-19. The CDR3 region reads CASRREVTGTDTQYF. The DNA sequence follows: TGTGCCAGCAGGAGGGAGGTCACTGGCACAGATACGCAGTATTTT.